The TCR beta chain under discussion was sequenced for a study of T-cell memory formation after mild COVID-19. Details on this clonotype: The target antigen is unknown.

Unmatched junction bases numbered 4, after V lost 6 bases and J lost 3 bases. The CDR3 consists of 15 residues. Per germline, CDR1 ENHRY and CDR2 SYGVKD. Study-wide results and caveats: CD4+ bias marked clones expanding day 15 to 37, unlike balanced contracting clones.

5'RACE, which relied on constant-segment primers, yielded TCR alpha and TCR beta cDNA libraries carrying sample barcodes and UMIs. From the 5' RACE reads, TCRdb called clonotypes with MiXCR, one entry per CDR3 protein. The data hold roughly 610,000 distinct CDR3 sequences, with approximately 15% observed a single time. The sequence came from an adult woman who had mild COVID-19 (a few samples of this study predate the infection). Cell type and time point are not known. The chain uses TRBV10-3 and TRBJ2-2; TRBD1 matches at 10 bases. Sequenced material: PBMCs or a T cell subset sorted from them (not recorded which). The CDR3 DNA follows: TGTGCCATCAGGGCGGGGACAGGGGACACCGGGGAGCTGTTTTTT. Amino acids: CAIRAGTGDTGELFF.